This TCR beta chain was identified in a study of cytomegalovirus exposure and HLA in healthy donors. Amplification used 60 Vbeta primers and 13 Jbeta primers. Some clones are missing from TCRdb's copy, which holds only in-frame ones; the method was immunoSEQ multiplex PCR. The sample yields roughly 63,000 clones, approximately 71% seen once. The germline gives CDR1 SGHRS, CDR2 YFSETQ. Trimming took off 0 bases at V and 6 bases at J, with 6 bases between the two ends. The CDR3 has 13 residues. This clone has only one observation. This TCR came from a man in his fifties or sixties in good health and CMV-seropositive. The V call is TRBV5-1, the J call TRBJ1-4; D is undetermined. The sequenced material came from PBMCs. This CDR3 reads CASSLVTDEKLFF. CDR3 in DNA: TGCGCCAGCAGCTTGGTTACAGATGAAAAACTGTTTTTT.